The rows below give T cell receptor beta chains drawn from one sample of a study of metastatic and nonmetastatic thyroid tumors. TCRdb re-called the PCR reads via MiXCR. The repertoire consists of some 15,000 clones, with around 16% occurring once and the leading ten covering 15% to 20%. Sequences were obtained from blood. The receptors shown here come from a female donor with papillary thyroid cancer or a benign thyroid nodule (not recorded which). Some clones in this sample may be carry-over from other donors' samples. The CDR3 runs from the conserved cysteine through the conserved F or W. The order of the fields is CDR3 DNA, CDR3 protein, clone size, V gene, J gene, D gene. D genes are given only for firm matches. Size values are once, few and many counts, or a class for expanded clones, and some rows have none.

TGCGCCAGCAGCTTAGGGGGTGGACAGCCCCAGCATTTT	CASSLGGGQPQHF	many	TRBV5-1	TRBJ1-5	.
TGTGCCAGCAGTCCTAGCGGGAGGGCTAATGGCGAGCAGTACTTC	CASSPSGRANGEQYF	many	TRBV3-1	TRBJ2-7	TRBD2
TGCGCCAGCAGCTTGTATGGATCAGGTATTAGCGAGCAGTACTTC	CASSLYGSGISEQYF	.	TRBV5-1	TRBJ2-7	.
TGTGCCAGCTCACGAACACGGGAGGGAGCTTTCTTT	CASSRTREGAFF	many	TRBV18	TRBJ1-1	.
TGTGCCGACAGCCGGGACTCTGGAAACACCATATATTTT	CADSRDSGNTIYF	many	TRBV7-9	TRBJ1-3	.
TGTGCCAGCAGCTTTCCCAGCGGGAGGCGAGGGGGCACAGATACGCAGTATTTT	CASSFPSGRRGGTDTQYF	many	TRBV11-2	TRBJ2-3	TRBD2
TGTGCCAGCAGTTTGGGGGACAGCGACCTACCGCACTACACCTTC	CASSLGDSDLPHYTF	medium-sized	TRBV28	TRBJ1-2	TRBD1
TGCAGTGCCGCGGCCCGCCGGCCCTACGAGCAGTACTTC	CSAAARRPYEQYF	.	TRBV20-1	TRBJ2-7	.
TGCGCCAGCGCCCCGAGAGCGGGAGTGGGGGGCAATGAGCAGTTCTTC	CASAPRAGVGGNEQFF	medium-sized	TRBV10-1	TRBJ2-1	TRBD2
TGTGCCAGCAGCCGGAGGTACAATGAGCAGTTCTTC	CASSRRYNEQFF	.	TRBV12-3/TRBV12-4	TRBJ2-1	.
TGTGCCAGCAGCGCGACAATTGCCACTGAAGCTTTCTTT	CASSATIATEAFF	once	TRBV9	TRBJ1-1	.
TGCAGCGCTCCCGCCCGGGCCGAAATCACAGATACGCAGTATTTT	CSAPARAEITDTQYF	many	TRBV29-1	TRBJ2-3	.
TGTGCCAGACCTAACCGGGAGAAGGGGATCACAGATACGCAGTATTTT	CARPNREKGITDTQYF	few	TRBV6-4	TRBJ2-3	.
TGTGCCAGCAGCTATAGCGGGGGGCAAGAGACCCAGTACTTC	CASSYSGGQETQYF	many	TRBV3-1	TRBJ2-5	TRBD2
TGCAGTGCTAGAGGAGTAAGAGACTGGGGGGATCAAGAGACCCAGTACTTC	CSARGVRDWGDQETQYF	.	TRBV20-1	TRBJ2-5	.
TGCAGTGCTAGTCGGCGGGAGGGTGTGGGCGAGCAGTACTTC	CSASRREGVGEQYF	many	TRBV20-1	TRBJ2-7	TRBD2
TGTGCCAGCAGCTCCGGGACCTATGGCTACACCTTC	CASSSGTYGYTF	many	TRBV7-9	TRBJ1-2	.
TGTGCCAGCAGTGACAGGGGGGACGCTGATACGCAGTATTTT	CASSDRGDADTQYF	medium-sized	TRBV6-4	TRBJ2-3	.
TGCGCCAGCAGCAAGGGACTAGGGATCTCACCCCTCCACTTT	CASSKGLGISPLHF	medium-sized	TRBV5-1	TRBJ1-6	.
TGCGCCAGCAGCCAGAGGGCGGTTTCCTACAATGAGCAGTTCTTC	CASSQRAVSYNEQFF	many	TRBV4-1	TRBJ2-1	.
TGCAGTGCTAGAGCCCTTCAGACAGGGTATGGCTACACCTTC	CSARALQTGYGYTF	many	TRBV20-1	TRBJ1-2	TRBD1
TGTGCCAGCAGCCAATTAAGGAAAGAGACCCAGTACTTC	CASSQLRKETQYF	many	TRBV14	TRBJ2-5	.
TGTGCCAATAGTATAGAGGTACTATCTGGCGGGAGGGCCAGGAATGAGCAGTTCTTC	CANSIEVLSGGRARNEQFF	many	TRBV19	TRBJ2-1	TRBD2
TGTGCCTGGAGGGCCGCGAGAGACCCCTATGGCTACACCTTC	CAWRAARDPYGYTF	few	TRBV30	TRBJ1-2	.
TGTGCCAGCAGCCAAGATGGGCAAACTTTAGCGACCCAGTACTTC	CASSQDGQTLATQYF	many	TRBV4-2	TRBJ2-5	.
TGTGCCAGCAGTGGGTCCTACAATGAGCAGTTCTTC	CASSGSYNEQFF	many	TRBV2	TRBJ2-1	.
TGTGCCAGCAGATCGACAGCGAACACCGGGGAGCTGTTTTTT	CASRSTANTGELFF	.	TRBV7-9	TRBJ2-2	.
TGCTGTGCTAGGGCGCTGGTACGGGCGGTTCACAATGAGCAGTTCTTC	CCARALVRAVHNEQFF	.	TRBV20-1	TRBJ2-1	.
TGCGCCAGCAGCTTAATGGGACTAGCGGACACAGATACGCAGTATTTT	CASSLMGLADTDTQYF	.	TRBV5-1	TRBJ2-3	TRBD2
TGCGCCAGCAGTCTGACAGTTAATGAAAAACTGTTTTTT	CASSLTVNEKLFF	many	TRBV10-2	TRBJ1-4	.
TGTGCCAGCAGCCCTTCCCTTCGCGCCGAGTTGAGGGGTGCTGAAGCTTTCTTT	CASSPSLRAELRGAEAFF	many	TRBV9	TRBJ1-1	.
TGTGCCAGCAGCCGCCCATCGGGGGGCTCAGATACGCAGTATTTT	CASSRPSGGSDTQYF	medium-sized	TRBV6-1	TRBJ2-3	.
TGTGCCAGCAGCTTATTTCGGTCCGCTGGCGATGAGCAGTTCTTC	CASSLFRSAGDEQFF	many	TRBV11-2	TRBJ2-1	.
TGTGCCAGCAGCCCGCTGCCGTCGTGGACTAGCTTTAAGAACGAGCAGTACTTC	CASSPLPSWTSFKNEQYF	many	TRBV7-9	TRBJ2-7	TRBD2
TGTGCCAGCAAAGGTTACTCCTACAATGAGCAGTTCTTC	CASKGYSYNEQFF	few	TRBV2	TRBJ2-1	.
TGTGCCAGCAGCGTAGAGGGTTATAATTCACCCCTCCACTTT	CASSVEGYNSPLHF	many	TRBV9	TRBJ1-6	.
TGTGCCAGCAGCTTGTGCGGGGGGCCTTACAATGAGCAGTTCTTC	CASSLCGGPYNEQFF	.	TRBV5-6	TRBJ2-1	TRBD2
TGTGCCAGTAGTAGACAGGCGGGACAGCCCCAGCATTTT	CASSRQAGQPQHF	few	TRBV19	TRBJ1-5	.
TGTGCCTGCCACAGAAGCACTGAAGCCCTCTTT	CACHRSTEALF	few	TRBV6-2/TRBV6-3	TRBJ1-1	.
TGTGCCAGCAGTCCATCATCAATTGGGTCAGGCGGGGAGCTGTTTTTT	CASSPSSIGSGGELFF	few	TRBV28	TRBJ2-2	.
TGTGCCAGTAGTATAGGGGCGGCAGGGGCCAACGTCCTGACTTTC	CASSIGAAGANVLTF	many	TRBV19	TRBJ2-6	.
TGTGCCAGCAGCTTTACTAGCGGGAGGGGCGAGCAGTACTTC	CASSFTSGRGEQYF	.	TRBV7-9	TRBJ2-7	TRBD2
TGCGCCAGCAGTGTAGGCCGTTACTACGAGCAGTACTTC	CASSVGRYYEQYF	medium-sized	TRBV10-1	TRBJ2-7	.
TGTGCCAGCAGCTTACAAGCGTACACAGATACGCAGTATTTT	CASSLQAYTDTQYF	.	TRBV7-2	TRBJ2-3	.
TGTGCCAGCACCACGTTAGGGCAAGCACCATACAATGAGCAGTTCTTC	CASTTLGQAPYNEQFF	.	TRBV27	TRBJ2-1	.
TGCAGTGCTAGAGATTGGAGCTCCTACGAGCAGTACTTC	CSARDWSSYEQYF	many	TRBV20-1	TRBJ2-7	.
TGTGCCAGCAGTTCGGGACCCGAGCTGTTTTTT	CASSSGPELFF	medium-sized	TRBV12-3/TRBV12-4	TRBJ2-2	.
TGTGCCAGCAGCATCAAGACAGGGCCTCAGGAAAAACTGTTTTTT	CASSIKTGPQEKLFF	many	TRBV9	TRBJ1-4	TRBD1